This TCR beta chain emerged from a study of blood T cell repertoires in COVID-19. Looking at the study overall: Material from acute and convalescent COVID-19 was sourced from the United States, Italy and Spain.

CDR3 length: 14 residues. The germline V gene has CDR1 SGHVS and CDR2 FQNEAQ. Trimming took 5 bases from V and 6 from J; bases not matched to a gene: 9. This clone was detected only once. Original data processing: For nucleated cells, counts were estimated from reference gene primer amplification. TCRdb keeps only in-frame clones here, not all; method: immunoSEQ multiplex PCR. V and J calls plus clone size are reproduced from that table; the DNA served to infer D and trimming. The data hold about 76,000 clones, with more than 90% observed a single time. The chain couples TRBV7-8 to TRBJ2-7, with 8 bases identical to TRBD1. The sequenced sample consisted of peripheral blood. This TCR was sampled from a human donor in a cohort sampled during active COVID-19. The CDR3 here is CASSQRTGWFEQYF. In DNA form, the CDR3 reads TGTGCCAGCAGCCAGAGGACAGGGTGGTTCGAGCAGTACTTC.